The TCR beta chain under discussion was sequenced for a study of T cells in tuberculosis. Using immunoSEQ multiplex PCR, the repertoire was profiled, and TCRdb retains in-frame clones only, with some absent. The sample has tens of thousands of clones, around nine tenths seen once; the top ten hold 17%. This CDR3 has 15 amino acids. Germline V gives CDR1 MNHEY, CDR2 SMNVEV (reference sequence). The trim removed 4 bases at V and 1 base at J, leaving 5 bases unmatched. Material: PBMCs. This clonotype was obtained from a donor aged 10 to 29 with latent tuberculosis or without tuberculosis infection. Some clones in this sample may be carry-over from other donors' samples. The genes are TRBV27 and TRBJ2-7; 9 bases map to TRBD1. The CDR3 nucleotides read TGTGCCAGCAGTTATGGACAGGGGTGGTCCTACGAGCAGTACTTC. It specifies CASSYGQGWSYEQYF.